The following is a T cell receptor beta chain sequence with its context. Its target is not known. This specimen belongs to a study of cytomegalovirus exposure and HLA in healthy donors. Study-wide findings and caveats: Highly shared sequence variants in one cluster were likely a sequencing artifact.

The PCR used 60 Vbeta and 13 Jbeta primers. Produced via immunoSEQ multiplex PCR; TCRdb's table is partial and in-frame only. The sample has 100,000 to 130,000 clones, 65% to 80% seen once. V lost 11 bases and J lost 6, with 20 bases in between. The CDR3 totals 13 residues. In germline, CDR1 is MDHEN, CDR2 SYDVKM. The receptor comes from a male donor in good health and CMV-seronegative. The chain has TRBV28 and TRBJ2-7; a possible D gene is TRBD1 (6 bases). Sequencing was carried out using PBMCs. The CDR3 loop reads CAGGWGRGSEQYF. Written as DNA, the CDR3 is TGTGCCGGGGGCTGGGGACGGGGATCCGAGCAGTACTTC.